Sequencing of this TCR beta chain was carried out in a study of vaccination effects on CD4 cells after COVID-19. This table comes from immunoSEQ multiplex PCR, and its TCRdb copy is limited to in-frame clones, with some not included. The sample carries 35,000 to 45,000 clones, around 80% recorded once. As for this clone: The target antigen is unknown.

The CDR3 is made up of 16 amino acids. Germline V gene data show CDR1 as LGHNA and CDR2 as YNFKEQ. The J segment lost 5 bases and the V segment lost 4 bases, leaving 13 bases of the junction unmatched. Antigen-specific CD4+ T cells were first expanded with viral peptide pools by the ViraFEST assay and only then sequenced. The authors isolated CD4+ T cells after around 10 days of culture. Either the BNT162b2 or mRNA-1273 vaccine was given to participants in two doses. In the vaccine recipients, nucleocapsid antibodies were negative and there was no prior SARS-CoV-2 infection. Cultivation was performed at a few million PBMC per well with roughly 9.2 IU/ml IL-2 and approximately 10 ug/ml peptides added. Study-level points and caveats: Infection- and vaccine-induced clones contracted markedly late after vaccination. Common cold coronaviruses were cross-recognized by only 1 of 255 vaccine-induced clones in healthy vaccinees.

Sequences were derived from CD4+ T cells from PBMCs cultured with HCoV-NL63 spike peptides, sampled after COVID-19 vaccination. The TCR sequence derives from a human donor who received a COVID-19 vaccine. Some clones in this sample may be carry-over from other donors' samples. The chain employs TRBV4-2 and TRBJ2-5; TRBD2 agrees at 7 bases. The CDR3 DNA follows: TGTGCCAGCAGCCGAACAGGACAAAGGGGAGGGGAGACCCAGTACTTC. Translated: CASSRTGQRGGETQYF.